The 4 T cell receptor beta chains given below trace back to one sample, sequenced in a study of Ad26.COV2.S vaccination and SARS-CoV-2 variants. Treatment specified: roughly 19 received Ad26.COV2.S at low or high dose, single or two shots; five or six received placebo; per-sample allocation not given. Day 63 after the first vaccine or placebo injection was the time point for sampling. Produced via immunoSEQ multiplex PCR; TCRdb's table is partial and in-frame only. The data show fewer than 400,000 clones, around nine tenths seen once. This specimen was peripheral blood, taken in a trial of Ad26.COV2.S vaccine versus placebo. The receptors shown here come from a person between 18 and 65 years old who received the Ad26.COV2.S COVID-19 vaccine or a placebo.

V gene TRBV27 combines with J gene TRBJ2-1; 12 bases fit TRBD2. The V gene's germline CDR1 is MNHEY and CDR2 SMNVEV (reference sequence). The CDR3 has 16 residues. V shed 4 bases, J shed 7 bases, and the junction held 8 bases outside the gene matches. CDR3 DNA sequence: TGTGCCAGCAGTTCAACCTCTAGCGGGAGGGCAAATGAGCAGTTCTTC. It codes for CASSSTSSGRANEQFF.

This chain uses TRBV18 with TRBJ2-3; either TRBD1 or TRBD2 may supply D (5 bases each). This CDR3 has 12 residues. V was cut by 6 bases and J by 4 bases, with 8 bases left in between. The germline gives CDR1 KGHSH, CDR2 LQKENI. CDR3: CASSGASDTQYF. DNA of the CDR3: TGTGCCAGCTCCGGGGCATCAGATACGCAGTATTTT. The complete variable domain, with remaining parts taken from reference TRBV18 and TRBJ2-3, reads NAGVMQNPRHLVRRRGQEARLRCSPMKGHSHVYWYRQLPEEGLKFMVYLQKENIIDESGMPKERFSAEFPKEGPSILRIQQVVRGDSAAYFCASSGASDTQYFGPGTRLTVL.

V is TRBV18 and J is TRBJ2-2; no clear D gene. CDR1 is KGHSH and CDR2 is LQKENI in the germline V gene. The CDR3 is 15 residues long. Trimming took 2 bases from V and 4 from J, leaving 11 bases between them. The CDR3 is CASSPGESVTGELFF. CDR3 DNA: TGTGCCAGCTCACCAGGGGAATCGGTCACCGGGGAGCTGTTTTTT.

The genes are TRBV27 and TRBJ1-6; tentatively, D is TRBD1 (5 bases). CDR3 length equals 16 residues. Germline values: CDR1 MNHEY, CDR2 SMNVEV (reference sequence). V lost 7 bases, J lost 7 bases, and 20 bases lay in between. For the CDR3, the DNA is TGTGCCAGCAACCAATGGGGGGGACGAAAGAATTCACCCCTCCACTTT. Its protein is CASNQWGGRKNSPLHF.